This TCR beta chain was retrieved from a study of cytomegalovirus exposure and HLA in healthy donors. Findings and limits, study-wide: Among TCR sequences, most were rare, though some public TCRs appeared in many donors.

Repertoires were generated with immunoSEQ multiplex PCR, while TCRdb's copy carries only in-frame clones and drops some. The data show roughly 280,000 clones, around 85% seen once. About this clone itself: The antigen remains unidentified.

This CDR3 is 14 amino acids long. The germline V gene encodes CDR1 LGHNA and CDR2 YSLEER. V dropped 0 bases and J dropped 8 bases, with 10 bases sitting between them. The source is a woman aged 18-29 years in good health and CMV-seronegative. V gene TRBV4-3 combines with J gene TRBJ1-4; maybe TRBD1 (6 bases). Input material: PBMCs. Here the CDR3 reads CASSQDPQGEKLFF. CDR3 in DNA: TGCGCCAGCAGCCAAGACCCACAGGGAGAAAAACTGTTTTTT.